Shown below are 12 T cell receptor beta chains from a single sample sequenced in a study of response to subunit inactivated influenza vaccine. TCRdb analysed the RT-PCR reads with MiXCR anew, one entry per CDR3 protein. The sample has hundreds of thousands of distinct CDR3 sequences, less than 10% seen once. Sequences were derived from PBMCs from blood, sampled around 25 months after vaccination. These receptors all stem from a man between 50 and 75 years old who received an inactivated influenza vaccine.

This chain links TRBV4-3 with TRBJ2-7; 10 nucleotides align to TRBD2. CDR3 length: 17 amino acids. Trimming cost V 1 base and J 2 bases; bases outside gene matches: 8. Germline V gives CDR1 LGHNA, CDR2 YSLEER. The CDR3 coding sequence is TGCGCCAGCAGCCAAGTGGCTAGCGGGAGTATCCCCTACGAGCAGTACTTC. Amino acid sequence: CASSQVASGSIPYEQYF.

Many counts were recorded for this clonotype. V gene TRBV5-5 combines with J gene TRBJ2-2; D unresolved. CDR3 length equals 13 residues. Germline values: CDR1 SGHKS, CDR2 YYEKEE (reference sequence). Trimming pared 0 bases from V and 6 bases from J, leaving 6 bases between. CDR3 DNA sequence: TGTGCCAGCAGCTTGGATCTGTCCGGGGAGCTGTTTTTT. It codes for CASSLDLSGELFF.

CDR3 loop: CSAGEDRYYGYTF. The CDR3 coding sequence is TGCAGTGCGGGGGAGGACAGATACTATGGCTACACCTTC. V usage is TRBV20-1 and J usage is TRBJ1-2; the D gene is possibly TRBD1 (6 bases). Germline CDR1 reads DFQATT; CDR2 reads SNEGSKA (reference sequence). The CDR3 totals 13 residues. The V end was cut by 6 bases, the J end by 3 bases, with 14 bases between.

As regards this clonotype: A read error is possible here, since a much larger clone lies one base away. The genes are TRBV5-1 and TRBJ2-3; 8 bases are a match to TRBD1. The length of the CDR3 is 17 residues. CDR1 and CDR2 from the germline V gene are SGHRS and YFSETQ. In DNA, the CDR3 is TGCGCCAGCAGCTTGCCGGTGACAGGGGTTATCACAGAGACGCAGTATTTT. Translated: CASSLPVTGVITETQYF.

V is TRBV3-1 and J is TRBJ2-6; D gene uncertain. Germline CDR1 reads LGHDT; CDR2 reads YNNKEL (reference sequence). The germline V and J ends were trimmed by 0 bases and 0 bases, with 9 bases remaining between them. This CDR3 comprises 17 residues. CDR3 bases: TGTGCCAGCAGCCAAGATGGTACAGCCTCTGGGGCCAACGTCCTGACTTTC. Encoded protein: CASSQDGTASGANVLTF.

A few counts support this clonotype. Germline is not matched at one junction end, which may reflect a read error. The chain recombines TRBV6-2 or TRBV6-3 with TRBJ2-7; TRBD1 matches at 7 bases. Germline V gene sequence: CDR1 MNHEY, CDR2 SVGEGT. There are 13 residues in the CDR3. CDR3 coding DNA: TGTGCCAGCAGGCTAGCCACACCGGGACAGACTCACTTC. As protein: CASRLATPGQTHF.

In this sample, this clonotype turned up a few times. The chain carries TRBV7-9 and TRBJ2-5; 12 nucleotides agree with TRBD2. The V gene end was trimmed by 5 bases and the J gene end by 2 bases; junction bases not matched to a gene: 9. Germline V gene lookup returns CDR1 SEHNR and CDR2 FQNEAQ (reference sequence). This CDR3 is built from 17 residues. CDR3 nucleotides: TGTGCCAGCAGCCCACCTTGGACTAGCGGGGTTCAAGAGACCCAGTACTTC. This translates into CASSPPWTSGVQETQYF.

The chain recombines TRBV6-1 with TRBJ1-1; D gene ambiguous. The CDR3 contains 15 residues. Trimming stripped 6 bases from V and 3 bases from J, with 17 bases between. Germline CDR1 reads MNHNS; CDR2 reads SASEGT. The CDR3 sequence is CASRSTGRSHTEAFF. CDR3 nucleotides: TGTGCCAGCAGATCAACCGGGAGGTCACACACTGAAGCTTTCTTT.

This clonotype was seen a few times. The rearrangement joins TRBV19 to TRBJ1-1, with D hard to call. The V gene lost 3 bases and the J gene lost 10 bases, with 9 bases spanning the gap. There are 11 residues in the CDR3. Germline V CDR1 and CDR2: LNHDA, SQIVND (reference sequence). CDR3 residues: CASSISGAAFF. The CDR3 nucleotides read TGTGCCAGTAGTATTTCAGGTGCAGCTTTCTTT.

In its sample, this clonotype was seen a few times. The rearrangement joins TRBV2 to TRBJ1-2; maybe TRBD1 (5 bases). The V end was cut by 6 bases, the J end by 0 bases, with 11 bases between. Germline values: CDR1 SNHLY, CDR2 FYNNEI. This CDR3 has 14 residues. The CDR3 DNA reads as TGTGCCAGCAGACCGGGGACTACTAACTATGGCTACACCTTC. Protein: CASRPGTTNYGYTF.

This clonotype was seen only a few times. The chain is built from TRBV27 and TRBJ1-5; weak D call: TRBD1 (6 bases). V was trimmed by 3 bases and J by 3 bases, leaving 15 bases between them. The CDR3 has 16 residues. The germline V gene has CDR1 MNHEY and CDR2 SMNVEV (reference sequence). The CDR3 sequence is CASSLGQGRTNQPQHF. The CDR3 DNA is TGTGCCAGCAGTTTGGGGCAGGGGAGAACCAATCAGCCCCAGCATTTT.

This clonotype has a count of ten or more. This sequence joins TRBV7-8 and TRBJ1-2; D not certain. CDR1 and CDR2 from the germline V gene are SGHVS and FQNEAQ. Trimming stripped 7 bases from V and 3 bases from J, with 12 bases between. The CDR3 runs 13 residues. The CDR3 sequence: CASTAPGDYGYTF. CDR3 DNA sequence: TGTGCCAGCACAGCCCCCGGGGACTATGGCTACACCTTC.